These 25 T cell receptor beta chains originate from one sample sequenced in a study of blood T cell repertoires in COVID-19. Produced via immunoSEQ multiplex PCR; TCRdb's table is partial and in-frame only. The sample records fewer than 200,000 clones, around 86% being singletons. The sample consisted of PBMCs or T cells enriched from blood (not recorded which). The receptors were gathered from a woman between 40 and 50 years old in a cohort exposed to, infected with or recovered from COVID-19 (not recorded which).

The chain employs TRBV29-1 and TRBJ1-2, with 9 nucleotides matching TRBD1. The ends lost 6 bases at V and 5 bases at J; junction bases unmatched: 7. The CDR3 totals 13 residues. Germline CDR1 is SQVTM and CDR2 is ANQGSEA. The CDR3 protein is CSVWGTGSYGYTF. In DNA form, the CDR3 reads TGCAGCGTCTGGGGGACAGGGAGTTATGGCTACACCTTC.

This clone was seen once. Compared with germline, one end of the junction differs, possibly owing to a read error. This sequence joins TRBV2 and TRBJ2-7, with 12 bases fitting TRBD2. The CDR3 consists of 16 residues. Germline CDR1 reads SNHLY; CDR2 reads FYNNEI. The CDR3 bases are TGTGCCAGCAGGGAAGGACTAGCGGGAACCCCTTGGGAGCAGTACTTC. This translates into CASREGLAGTPWEQYF.

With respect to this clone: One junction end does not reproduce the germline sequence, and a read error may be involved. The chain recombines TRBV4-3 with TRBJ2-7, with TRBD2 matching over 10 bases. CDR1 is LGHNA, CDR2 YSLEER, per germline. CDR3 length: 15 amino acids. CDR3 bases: TGCGCCAGCAGTCAAGAATGGGGACTAGCGAACGAGCAGTACTTC. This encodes CASSQEWGLANEQYF.

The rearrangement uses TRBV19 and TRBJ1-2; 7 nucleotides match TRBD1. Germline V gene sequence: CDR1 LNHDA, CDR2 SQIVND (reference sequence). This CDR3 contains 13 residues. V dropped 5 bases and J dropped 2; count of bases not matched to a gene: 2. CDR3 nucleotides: TGTGCCAGTAGTGGGACAGAGAACTATGGCTACACCTTC. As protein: CASSGTENYGYTF.

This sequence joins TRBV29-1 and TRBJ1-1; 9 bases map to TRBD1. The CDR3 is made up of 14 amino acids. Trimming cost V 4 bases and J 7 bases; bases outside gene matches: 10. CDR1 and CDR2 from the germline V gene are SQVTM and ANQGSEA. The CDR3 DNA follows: TGCAGCGTTGGGACAGGGGACGGGAATGTTGAAGCTTTCTTT. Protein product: CSVGTGDGNVEAFF.

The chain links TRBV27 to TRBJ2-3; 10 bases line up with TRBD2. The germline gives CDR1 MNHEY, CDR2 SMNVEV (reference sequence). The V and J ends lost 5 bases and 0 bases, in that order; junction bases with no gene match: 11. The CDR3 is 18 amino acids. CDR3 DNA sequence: TGTGCCAGCAGTCTGCCTGCTAGCGGGAGCTTTAGCACAGATACGCAGTATTTT. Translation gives CASSLPASGSFSTDTQYF.

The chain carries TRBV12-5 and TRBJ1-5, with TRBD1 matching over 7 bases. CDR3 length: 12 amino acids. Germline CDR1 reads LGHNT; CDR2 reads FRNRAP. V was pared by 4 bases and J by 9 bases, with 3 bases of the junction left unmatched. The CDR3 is CASGSRGVPQHF. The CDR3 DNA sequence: TGTGCTAGTGGTTCCAGGGGGGTGCCCCAGCATTTT.

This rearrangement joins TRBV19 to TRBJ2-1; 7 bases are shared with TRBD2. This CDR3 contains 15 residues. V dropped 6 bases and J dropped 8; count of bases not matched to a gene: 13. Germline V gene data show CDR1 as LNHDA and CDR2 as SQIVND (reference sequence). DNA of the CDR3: TGTGCCAGTAGCGATTTATGGGAGGGCCTCGATGAGCAGTTCTTC. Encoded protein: CASSDLWEGLDEQFF.

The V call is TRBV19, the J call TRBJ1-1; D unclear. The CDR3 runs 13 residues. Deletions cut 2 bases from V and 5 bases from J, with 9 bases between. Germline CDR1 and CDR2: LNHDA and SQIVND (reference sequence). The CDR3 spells CASSIIRGTEAFF. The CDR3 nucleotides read TGTGCCAGTAGTATAATCCGGGGAACTGAAGCTTTCTTT. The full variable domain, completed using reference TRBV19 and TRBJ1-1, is DGGITQSPKYLFRKEGQNVTLSCEQNLNHDAMYWYRQDPGQGLRLIYYSQIVNDFQKGDIAEGYSVSREKKESFPLTVTSAQKNPTAFYLCASSIIRGTEAFFGQGTRLTVV.

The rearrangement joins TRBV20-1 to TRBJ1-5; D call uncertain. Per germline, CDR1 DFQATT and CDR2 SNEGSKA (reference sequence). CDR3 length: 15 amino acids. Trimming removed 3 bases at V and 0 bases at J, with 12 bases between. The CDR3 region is CSASVAEYSNQPQHF. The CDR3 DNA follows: TGCAGTGCTAGTGTAGCCGAATATAGCAATCAGCCCCAGCATTTT.

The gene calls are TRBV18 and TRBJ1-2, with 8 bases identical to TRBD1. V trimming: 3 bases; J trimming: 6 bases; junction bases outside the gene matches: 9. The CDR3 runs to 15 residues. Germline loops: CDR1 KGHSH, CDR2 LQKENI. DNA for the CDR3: TGTGCCAGCTCACCGCCCGACAGGGGCCCTGATGGCTACACCTTC. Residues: CASSPPDRGPDGYTF.

CDR3 nucleotide sequence: TGTGCCAGCAGTGGGACAGGGAGACAGCCCCAGCATTTT. Translated, it gives CASSGTGRQPQHF. The V call is TRBV6-2 or TRBV6-3, the J call TRBJ1-5, with TRBD1 matching over 9 bases. Germline CDR1 reads MNHEY; CDR2 reads SVGEGT. J lost 7 bases, V lost 5 bases, and 3 bases had no gene match. The CDR3 runs 13 residues.

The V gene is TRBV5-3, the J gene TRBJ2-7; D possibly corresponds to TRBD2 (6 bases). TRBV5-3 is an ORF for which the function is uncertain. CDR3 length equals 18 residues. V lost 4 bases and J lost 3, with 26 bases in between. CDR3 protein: CARSPGDRGWARVYEQYF. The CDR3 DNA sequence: TGTGCCAGAAGCCCGGGGGACCGGGGCTGGGCTAGGGTCTACGAGCAGTACTTC.

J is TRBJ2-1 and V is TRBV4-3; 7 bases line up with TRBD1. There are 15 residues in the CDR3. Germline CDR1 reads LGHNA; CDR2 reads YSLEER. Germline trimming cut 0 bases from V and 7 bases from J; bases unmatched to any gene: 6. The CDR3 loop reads CASSQEQGIGNEQFF. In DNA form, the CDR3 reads TGCGCCAGCAGCCAAGAACAGGGGATTGGTAATGAGCAGTTCTTC.

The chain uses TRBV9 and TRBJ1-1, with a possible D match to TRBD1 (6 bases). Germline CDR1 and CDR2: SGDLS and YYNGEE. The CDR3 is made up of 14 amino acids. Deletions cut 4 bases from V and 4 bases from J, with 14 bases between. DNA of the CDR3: TGTGCCAGCAGCAGACACAGGGCCGGCACTGAAGCTTTCTTT. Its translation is CASSRHRAGTEAFF.

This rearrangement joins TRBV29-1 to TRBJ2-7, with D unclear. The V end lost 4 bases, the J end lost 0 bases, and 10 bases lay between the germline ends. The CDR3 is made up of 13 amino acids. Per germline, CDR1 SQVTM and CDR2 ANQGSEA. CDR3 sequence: CSVVPGHSYEQYF. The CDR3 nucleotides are TGCAGCGTTGTCCCAGGTCACTCCTACGAGCAGTACTTC.

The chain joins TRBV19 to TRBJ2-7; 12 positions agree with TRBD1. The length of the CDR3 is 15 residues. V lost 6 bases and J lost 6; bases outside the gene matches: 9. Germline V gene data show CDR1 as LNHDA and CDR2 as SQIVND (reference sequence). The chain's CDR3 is CASSPLGTGGVEQYF. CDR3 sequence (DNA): TGTGCCAGTAGCCCCTTAGGGACAGGGGGCGTCGAGCAGTACTTC.

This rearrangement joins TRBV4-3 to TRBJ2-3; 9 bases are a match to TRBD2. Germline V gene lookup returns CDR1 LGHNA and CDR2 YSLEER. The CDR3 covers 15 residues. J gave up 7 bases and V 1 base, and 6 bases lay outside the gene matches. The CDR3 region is CASSQAASGIYTQYF. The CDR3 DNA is TGCGCCAGCAGCCAAGCGGCTAGCGGGATATATACGCAGTATTTT.

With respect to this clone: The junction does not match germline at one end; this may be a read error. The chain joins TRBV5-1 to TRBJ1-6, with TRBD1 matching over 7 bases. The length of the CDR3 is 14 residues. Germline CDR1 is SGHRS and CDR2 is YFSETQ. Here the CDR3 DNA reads TGCGCCAGCAGTTTGGGGACAGTGAATTCACCCCTCCACTTT. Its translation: CASSLGTVNSPLHF.

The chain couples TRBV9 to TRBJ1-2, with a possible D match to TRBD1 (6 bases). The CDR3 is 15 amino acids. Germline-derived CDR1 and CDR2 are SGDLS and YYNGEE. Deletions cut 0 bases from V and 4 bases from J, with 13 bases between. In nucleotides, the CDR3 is TGTGCCAGCAGCGTAGCTCTCGGACAGTTCTATGGCTACACCTTC. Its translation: CASSVALGQFYGYTF.

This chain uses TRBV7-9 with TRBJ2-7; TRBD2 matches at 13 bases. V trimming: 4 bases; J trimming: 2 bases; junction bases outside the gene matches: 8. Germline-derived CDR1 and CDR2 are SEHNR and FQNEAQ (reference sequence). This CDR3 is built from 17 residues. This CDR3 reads CASSSGLAGMGPYEQYF. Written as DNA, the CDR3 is TGTGCCAGCAGCTCGGGACTAGCGGGAATGGGGCCCTACGAGCAGTACTTC.

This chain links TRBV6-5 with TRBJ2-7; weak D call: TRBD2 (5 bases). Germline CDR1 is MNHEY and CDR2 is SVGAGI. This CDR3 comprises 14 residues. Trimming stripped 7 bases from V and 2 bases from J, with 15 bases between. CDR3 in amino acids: CASNSGGGTYEQYF. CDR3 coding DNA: TGTGCCAGCAACTCTGGAGGCGGAACCTACGAGCAGTACTTC.

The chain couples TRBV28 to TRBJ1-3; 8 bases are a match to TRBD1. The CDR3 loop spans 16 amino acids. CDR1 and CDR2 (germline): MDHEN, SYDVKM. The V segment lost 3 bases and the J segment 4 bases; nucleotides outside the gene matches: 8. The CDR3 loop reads CASSFADRVHGNTIYF. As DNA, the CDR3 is TGTGCCAGCAGTTTTGCGGACAGGGTGCACGGAAACACCATATATTTT.

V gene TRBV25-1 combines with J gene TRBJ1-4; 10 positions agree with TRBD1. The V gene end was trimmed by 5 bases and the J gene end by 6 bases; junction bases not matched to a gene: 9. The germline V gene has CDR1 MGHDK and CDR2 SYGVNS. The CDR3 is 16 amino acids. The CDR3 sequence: CASSHRDRGGDEKLFF. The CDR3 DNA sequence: TGTGCCAGCAGTCACCGGGACAGGGGAGGAGATGAAAAACTGTTTTTT.

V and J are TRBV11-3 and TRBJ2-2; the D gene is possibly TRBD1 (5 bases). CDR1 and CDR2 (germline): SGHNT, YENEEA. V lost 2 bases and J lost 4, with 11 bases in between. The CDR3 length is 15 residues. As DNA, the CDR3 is TGTGCCAGCAGCTTACATATTAGGGGCACCGGGGAGCTGTTTTTT. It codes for CASSLHIRGTGELFF. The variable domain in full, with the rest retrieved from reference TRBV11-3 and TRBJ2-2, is EAGVVQSPRYKIIEKKQPVAFWCNPISGHNTLYWYLQNLGQGPELLIRYENEEAVDDSQLPKDRFSAERLKGVDSTLKIQPAELGDSAVYLCASSLHIRGTGELFFGEGSRLTVL.